This TCR beta chain was obtained from a study of cytomegalovirus exposure and HLA in healthy donors. Study outcomes and limitations: The study recorded about 150 TCR beta chains that were cytomegalovirus-associated.

The validation cohort, a group of 130 or so subjects, included the donors and was separate from the roughly 600-subject first cohort. Profiled with immunoSEQ multiplex PCR; TCRdb holds only in-frame clones, not every one. The sample lists under 95,000 clones, approximately 93% occurring once. The CDR3 spans 17 residues. Regarding this clone: Its specificity is unknown.

The receptor's source is a young woman in good health and CMV-seronegative. The rearrangement uses TRBV21-1 and TRBJ2-5; TRBD2 was called by the table and not checked on the DNA. TRBV21-1 is reported as a pseudogene. Material: PBMCs. This CDR3 is CASSKDGGYQNQETQYF. CDR3 nucleotides: TGTGCCAGCAGCAAAGATGGGGGGTACCAGAACCAAGAGACCCAGTACTTC.